This record covers a single T cell receptor beta chain. What it binds is unknown. The sample is drawn from a study of cytotoxic CD8 clonotypes in ibrutinib-treated CLL. CDR1 is SEHNR and CDR2 is FQNEAQ in the germline V gene (reference sequence). Trimming removed 8 bases at V and 7 bases at J, with 14 bases between. The CDR3 consists of 13 residues. The intended depth for sequencing was 1 in 200,000 to 1 in 1 million T cells. Some clones are missing from TCRdb's copy, which holds only in-frame ones; the method was immunoSEQ multiplex PCR. Counted here are some 130,000 clones, approximately 81% occurring once; the ten biggest clones make up 3% to 4%. Study results and caveats: Sustained-remission and progressing patients were not sampled at matched times. Upon ibrutinib response clonality rose, and upon progression it fell back toward baseline.

The V call is TRBV7-9, the J call TRBJ1-4; D remains ambiguous. The TCR sequence derives from a human donor with chronic lymphocytic leukemia. Sequencing used PBMCs, obtained after 24 months of ibrutinib treatment. CDR3 DNA: TGTGCCAGCGAGAAGGGTTTGGGTGAAAAACTGTTTTTT. It encodes CASEKGLGEKLFF.